The entry below gives a single T cell receptor beta chain sequence along with its context. Its cognate antigen is unknown. A much larger clone lies a single base off, so this may be a read error. The length of the CDR3 is 14 residues. Germline V lookup: CDR1 LGHNA, CDR2 YSLEER. The V and J ends lost 1 base and 15 bases respectively, with 16 bases between them. The data originate from a study of vaccination and CD4 T cells after COVID-19. Sequenced with the Oncomine TCR Beta short-read assay was DNA taken from cultured CD4+ T cells. TCRdb reprocessed the PCR reads via MiXCR and lists one record per CDR3 protein. The sample has about 1,500 distinct CDR3 sequences, roughly 11% seen once. As to treatment: approximately 9-day PBMC culture with coronavirus spike peptide pools or control peptides (ViraFEST assay). CD4+ T lymphocytes from the unexposed donor were collected before the COVID-19 pandemic (2011-2018).

The chain joins TRBV4-3 to TRBJ1-6; maybe TRBD1 (6 bases). The clonotype was recovered from a human donor in good health. Sequencing used CD4+ T cells from blood, cultured in vitro. This CDR3 reads CASSQVARQALLHF. The CDR3 bases are TGCGCCAGCAGCCAAGTAGCGCGACAGGCCCTCCTCCACTTT.